This entry lists 10 T cell receptor beta chains sequenced from one sample in a study of OX40 agonist ivuxolimab in advanced cancers. Profiling relied on immunoSEQ multiplex PCR, and the TCRdb table lists in-frame clones only, not all of them. This table holds roughly 65,000 clones, 70% to 90% found once. The specimen was CD4+ or CD8+ T cells sorted from blood, collected in a trial of the OX40 agonist ivuxolimab. The receptors were gathered from an adult with an advanced solid tumor such as melanoma, head and neck, liver or kidney cancer.

The chain couples TRBV7-6 to TRBJ2-7; the match to TRBD2 covers 12 bases. Per the germline V gene, CDR1 is SGHVS and CDR2 is FNYEAQ. This CDR3 contains 16 residues. Germline trimming cut 1 base from V and 5 bases from J; bases unmatched to any gene: 6. CDR3 DNA: TGTGCCAGCAGCTTAGTGACTAGCGGGAGTATCCACGAGCAGTACTTC. Its translation: CASSLVTSGSIHEQYF.

The gene calls are TRBV7-9 and TRBJ2-7; 9 bases agree with TRBD2. The V segment lost 5 bases and the J segment 3 bases; nucleotides outside the gene matches: 11. This CDR3 is built from 16 residues. The germline gives CDR1 SEHNR, CDR2 FQNEAQ (reference sequence). CDR3 sequence: CASSPSSGRSLYEQYF. CDR3 coding DNA: TGTGCCAGCAGCCCGTCGAGCGGGAGGTCCCTCTACGAGCAGTACTTC.

The J gene is TRBJ2-5, the V gene TRBV28; 10 positions agree with TRBD1. V was pared by 5 bases and J by 7 bases, with 7 bases of the junction left unmatched. The CDR3 runs 14 residues. Germline CDR1 reads MDHEN; CDR2 reads SYDVKM. In nucleotides, the CDR3 is TGTGCCAGCAGTATAGACAGGGGGCTTGGGACCCAGTACTTC. It translates to CASSIDRGLGTQYF.

The V gene is TRBV19, the J gene TRBJ2-3; the D is unclear. CDR3 length: 15 residues. In germline, CDR1 is LNHDA, CDR2 SQIVND (reference sequence). V was trimmed by 9 bases and J by 0 bases, leaving 16 bases between them. The CDR3 spells CASRSSPLSTDTQYF. The CDR3 nucleotides read TGTGCCAGCCGTTCAAGCCCCCTCAGCACAGATACGCAGTATTTT.

In its sample, this clone was seen once. The chain employs TRBV7-2 and TRBJ2-1; 10 bases match TRBD2. CDR1 is SGHTA and CDR2 is FQGNSA in the germline V gene. V shed 1 base and J 9 bases; nucleotides not matched to a gene: 6. This CDR3 has 15 amino acids. For the CDR3, the DNA is TGTGCCAGCAGCTTAGTACTAGCGGGACGTGTTGAGCAGTTCTTC. Protein product: CASSLVLAGRVEQFF.

CDR3 sequence: CATSRVYRDSFSTDTQYF. The CDR3 DNA reads as TGTGCCACCAGCAGAGTTTACCGGGACAGCTTTTCCACAGATACGCAGTATTTT. The chain combines TRBV15 with TRBJ2-3; 7 bases map to TRBD1. There are 18 residues in the CDR3. Germline V gives CDR1 LNHNV, CDR2 YYDKDF (reference sequence). V gave up 1 base and J gave up 2 bases; unmatched junction bases: 12. The complete variable domain, with remaining parts taken from reference TRBV15 and TRBJ2-3, reads DAMVIQNPRYQVTQFGKPVTLSCSQTLNHNVMYWYQQKSSQAPKLLFHYYDKDFNNEADTPDNFQSRRPNTSFCFLDIRSPGLGDTAMYLCATSRVYRDSFSTDTQYFGPGTRLTVL.

The chain links TRBV7-2 to TRBJ2-5; 8 bases fit TRBD1. V shed 2 bases and J 5 bases; nucleotides not matched to a gene: 10. This CDR3 comprises 16 residues. Germline values: CDR1 SGHTA, CDR2 FQGNSA. CDR3 sequence: CASSLSLSTGVETQYF. Written as DNA, the CDR3 is TGTGCCAGCAGCTTATCCCTATCGACAGGGGTTGAGACCCAGTACTTC.

The chain employs TRBV5-8 and TRBJ2-2; tentative D call: TRBD1 (6 bases). Trimming stripped 6 bases from V and 1 base from J, with 13 bases between. The CDR3 is made up of 15 amino acids. Germline-derived CDR1 and CDR2 are SGHTS and YDEGEE. The CDR3 here is CASKPHRVNTGELFF. CDR3 coding DNA: TGTGCCAGCAAGCCCCACAGGGTGAACACCGGGGAGCTGTTTTTT.

The genes are TRBV7-3 and TRBJ2-6; D is perhaps TRBD2 (5 bases). CDR3 length: 17 residues. Germline values: CDR1 SGHTA, CDR2 FQGTGA. The ends were cut back, 8 bases at V and 0 bases at J, with 17 bases in the middle. As DNA, the CDR3 is TGTGCCAGCCCTCTTGGAGGATGCTCCTCTGGGGCCAACGTCCTGACTTTC. It is translated as CASPLGGCSSGANVLTF.

CDR3 protein: CAWRGRTDADSPLHF. CDR3 sequence (DNA): TGTGCCTGGAGGGGACGGACGGATGCCGATTCACCCCTCCACTTT. V is TRBV30 and J is TRBJ1-6; possibly TRBD1 for D (5 bases). The V gene lost 3 bases and the J gene lost 8 bases, with 17 bases spanning the gap. The V gene's germline CDR1 is GTSNPN and CDR2 SVGIG (reference sequence). The CDR3 runs to 15 residues.